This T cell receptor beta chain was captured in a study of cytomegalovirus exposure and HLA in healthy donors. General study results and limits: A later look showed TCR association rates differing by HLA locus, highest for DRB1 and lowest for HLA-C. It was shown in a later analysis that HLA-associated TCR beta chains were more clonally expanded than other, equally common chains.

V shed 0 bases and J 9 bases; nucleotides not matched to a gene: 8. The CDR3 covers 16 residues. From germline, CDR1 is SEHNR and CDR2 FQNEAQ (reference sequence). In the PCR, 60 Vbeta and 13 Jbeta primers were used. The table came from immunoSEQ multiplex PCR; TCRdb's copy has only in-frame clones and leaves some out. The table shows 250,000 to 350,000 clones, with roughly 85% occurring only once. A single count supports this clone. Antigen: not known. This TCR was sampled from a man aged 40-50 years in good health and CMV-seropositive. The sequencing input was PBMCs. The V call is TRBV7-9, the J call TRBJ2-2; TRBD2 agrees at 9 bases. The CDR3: CASSLAQGLAKRELFF. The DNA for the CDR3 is TGTGCCAGCAGCTTAGCGCAGGGACTAGCTAAGCGGGAGCTGTTTTTT.